Included here is one T cell receptor beta chain sequence, with context. The method was immunoSEQ multiplex PCR; TCRdb's version includes in-frame clones alone and lacks a portion of them. The sample lists about 330,000 clones; about 85% were seen once. Self-reported history from a screening survey and questionnaire set each donor's cohort. The data originate from a study of blood T cell repertoires in COVID-19. The overall study: Acute and convalescent COVID-19 specimens originated in the United States, Italy and Spain. PBMCs, B-cell-depleted T cells, or T cells provided the cDNA or gDNA that made up the material.

J lost 1 base, V lost 4 bases, and 5 bases had no gene match. Germline CDR1 reads MNHEY; CDR2 reads SVGEGT. This CDR3 is built from 15 residues. Sequenced: PBMCs or T cells enriched from blood (not recorded which). This chain joins TRBV6-2 or TRBV6-3 and TRBJ1-1, with 8 positions matching TRBD1. This clonotype originated in a woman aged 25 to 39 who had recovered from COVID-19. CDR3 coding DNA: TGTGCCAGCAGTTCCGACAGGGGTCCGAACACTGAAGCTTTCTTT. Protein product: CASSSDRGPNTEAFF.